The next 29 T cell receptor beta chains were all read from a single sample in a study of OX40 agonist ivuxolimab in advanced cancers. The assay was immunoSEQ multiplex PCR, and TCRdb's table has in-frame clones only and misses some. The sample holds tens of thousands of clones; about 88% are singletons and the top ten take 1.5%. The sequences come from CD4+ or CD8+ T cells sorted from blood, collected in a trial of the OX40 agonist ivuxolimab. The receptor source for this set is an adult with an advanced solid tumor such as melanoma, head and neck, liver or kidney cancer.

This rearrangement joins TRBV28 to TRBJ1-5; TRBD1 agrees at 7 bases. J gave up 3 bases and V 11 bases, and 16 bases lay outside the gene matches. This CDR3 spans 16 amino acids. Germline CDR1 and CDR2: MDHEN and SYDVKM. The CDR3 nucleotides read TGTGCCGCAGGGGTTGGTTCAGGGGGATTCAATCAGCCCCAGCATTTT. This sequence encodes CAAGVGSGGFNQPQHF.

The rearrangement links TRBV6-4 to TRBJ2-1; tentative D call: TRBD2 (6 bases). Germline V gene data show CDR1 as MRHNA and CDR2 as SNTAGT. The CDR3 runs 15 residues. The V end was cut by 4 bases, the J end by 0 bases, with 10 bases between. The CDR3 DNA reads TGTGCCAGCAGTGTGGCGGGAAGCTCCTACAATGAGCAGTTCTTC. It yields the protein CASSVAGSSYNEQFF.

The J gene is TRBJ1-1, the V gene TRBV7-3, with 10 bases identical to TRBD1. Germline-derived CDR1 and CDR2 are SGHTA and FQGTGA. Trimming at V came to 4 bases and at J to 1 base, leaving 6 bases not matched to a gene. The CDR3 sequence is 16 residues long. CDR3 in DNA: TGTGCCAGCAGCTCTCGACAGGGGGCAGGGAACACTGAAGCTTTCTTT. This encodes CASSSRQGAGNTEAFF.

The chain carries TRBV15 and TRBJ2-5; a weak D match, TRBD1 (6 bases). The germline V and J ends were trimmed by 0 bases and 5 bases, with 13 bases remaining between them. The CDR3 runs to 15 residues. The V gene's germline CDR1 is LNHNV and CDR2 YYDKDF (reference sequence). Here the CDR3 DNA reads TGTGCCACCAGCAGAGATAACAGGGCTATCGAGACCCAGTACTTC. It encodes CATSRDNRAIETQYF. Variable domain in full (rest from reference TRBV15 and TRBJ2-5): DAMVIQNPRYQVTQFGKPVTLSCSQTLNHNVMYWYQQKSSQAPKLLFHYYDKDFNNEADTPDNFQSRRPNTSFCFLDIRSPGLGDTAMYLCATSRDNRAIETQYFGPGTRLLVL.

This chain connects TRBV19 to TRBJ2-2, with TRBD1 identical over 9 bases. CDR1 and CDR2 (germline): LNHDA, SQIVND (reference sequence). After removal of 9 bases from V and 7 bases from J, the junction contained 12 bases not matched to a gene. CDR3 length equals 15 residues. The CDR3 bases are TGTGCCAGCCGAACCCGGGACAGGGCGATCGGGGAGCTGTTTTTT. Protein: CASRTRDRAIGELFF.

The chain combines TRBV21-1 with TRBJ2-7; no check of the table's D call, TRBD1, against the DNA was made. TRBV21-1 is marked as a pseudogene. There are 14 residues in the CDR3. In DNA form, the CDR3 reads TGTGCCAGCGGCCCGGACAAAGTCTCCTACGAGCAGTACTTC. This translates into CASGPDKVSYEQYF.

The chain combines TRBV5-1 with TRBJ2-2; 7 positions agree with TRBD2. The length of the CDR3 is 15 residues. Trimming removed 1 base from V and 1 base from J; junction bases left unmatched: 1. From germline, CDR1 is SGHRS and CDR2 YFSETQ. CDR3 DNA: TGCGCCAGCAGCTTGTCTAGCGGGAACACCGGGGAGCTGTTTTTT. Amino acid sequence: CASSLSSGNTGELFF.

The chain combines TRBV10-1 with TRBJ2-4, with D possibly being TRBD2 (5 bases). V lost 4 bases and J 1 base, leaving 8 bases between the germline ends. The CDR3 is 14 amino acids. CDR1 and CDR2 from the germline V gene are WNHNN and SYGVQD (reference sequence). The CDR3 DNA follows: TGCGCCAGCAGTGCATCGGGGGCCAAAAACATTCAGTACTTC. Residues: CASSASGAKNIQYF.

The rearrangement links TRBV10-3 to TRBJ1-2; TRBD1 agrees at 10 bases. This CDR3 is built from 13 residues. The J segment lost 8 bases and the V segment lost 9 bases, leaving 9 bases of the junction unmatched. The germline V gene has CDR1 ENHRY and CDR2 SYGVKD. The CDR3 is CAIGTGAAWGYTF. The CDR3 nucleotides read TGTGCCATAGGGACAGGGGCGGCCTGGGGCTACACCTTC.

The V and J genes are TRBV10-3 and TRBJ1-5, with 8 bases identical to TRBD1. The CDR3 is 15 amino acids. Germline V gene sequence: CDR1 ENHRY, CDR2 SYGVKD. V was pared by 8 bases and J by 2 bases, with 8 bases of the junction left unmatched. CDR3 loop: CAISPGQGGNQPQHF. The DNA of the CDR3 is TGTGCCATCTCCCCAGGACAGGGCGGCAATCAGCCCCAGCATTTT.

The rearrangement joins TRBV5-5 to TRBJ1-1; 9 bases are shared with TRBD1. The CDR3 is made up of 15 amino acids. The V segment lost 3 bases and the J segment 4 bases; nucleotides outside the gene matches: 7. Per germline, CDR1 SGHKS and CDR2 YYEKEE (reference sequence). DNA of the CDR3: TGTGCCAGCAGCTCCCGGGACAGGGTGACCACTGAAGCTTTCTTT. It translates to CASSSRDRVTTEAFF.

The chain employs TRBV5-1 and TRBJ2-7, with 11 bases fitting TRBD2. This CDR3 has 16 residues. Trimming removed 4 bases from V and 0 bases from J; junction bases left unmatched: 6. The V gene's germline CDR1 is SGHRS and CDR2 YFSETQ. The CDR3 nucleotides are TGCGCCAGCAGCGGGGGACTAGCGGCTAACTCCTACGAGCAGTACTTC. Translation gives CASSGGLAANSYEQYF.

The rearrangement joins TRBV27 to TRBJ2-2; 7 bases fit TRBD1. In germline, CDR1 is MNHEY, CDR2 SMNVEV (reference sequence). V shed 5 bases, J shed 3 bases, and the junction held 6 bases outside the gene matches. The CDR3 loop spans 15 amino acids. As DNA, the CDR3 is TGTGCCAGCAGTCCCGGACAGGCCTACACCGGGGAGCTGTTTTTT. Translation: CASSPGQAYTGELFF.

V gene TRBV19 combines with J gene TRBJ1-1, with 8 bases that match TRBD1. This CDR3 is built from 14 residues. The trim removed 5 bases at V and 4 bases at J, leaving 6 bases unmatched. From germline, CDR1 is LNHDA and CDR2 SQIVND (reference sequence). The CDR3 DNA is TGTGCCAGTAGTCTCACAGGGGGAGGCACTGAAGCTTTCTTT. Translation: CASSLTGGGTEAFF.

The chain uses TRBV6-6 and TRBJ2-3; no clear D. Trimming removed 4 bases from V and 2 bases from J, with 7 bases in between. The CDR3 is made up of 13 amino acids. CDR1 is MNHNY, CDR2 SVGAGI, per germline (reference sequence). This CDR3 is CASSFHNTDTQYF. The CDR3 region has the DNA TGTGCCAGCAGTTTTCATAACACAGATACGCAGTATTTT.

This chain connects TRBV6-5 to TRBJ2-3; D is ambiguous. The CDR3 extends over 12 amino acids. From germline, CDR1 is MNHEY and CDR2 SVGAGI. V was cut by 5 bases and J by 2 bases, with 5 bases left in between. This CDR3 is CASSAHTDTQYF. The CDR3 nucleotides read TGTGCCAGCAGTGCCCACACAGATACGCAGTATTTT.

This clone was counted a single time. This chain links TRBV18 with TRBJ1-5, with D possibly TRBD1 on 5 matching bases. CDR1 and CDR2 (germline): KGHSH, LQKENI. V shed 4 bases and J shed 5 bases, with 15 bases lying between them. CDR3 length: 15 residues. As DNA, the CDR3 is TGTGCCAGCTCACAGGTAGCTGGAGGGGATCAGCCCCAGCATTTT. Amino acids: CASSQVAGGDQPQHF.

The chain uses TRBV19 and TRBJ1-3; D remains ambiguous. Germline loops: CDR1 LNHDA, CDR2 SQIVND (reference sequence). V lost 4 bases, J lost 7 bases, and 11 bases lay in between. The CDR3 covers 13 residues. CDR3 nucleotide sequence: TGTGCCAGTAGTAGTGGCGGCGGGAACACCATATATTTT. Translation: CASSSGGGNTIYF.

The DNA for the CDR3 is TGTGCCAGCTCACCCGCCATCGGTACGGGTATCGAGACCCAGTACTTC. This encodes CASSPAIGTGIETQYF. The chain links TRBV18 to TRBJ2-5; D unresolved. V was clipped by 3 bases and J by 5 bases, with 19 bases between them. Germline CDR1 reads KGHSH; CDR2 reads LQKENI. The CDR3 sequence is 16 residues long.

CDR3 residues: CASSPLAGGTAYEQYF. The CDR3 coding sequence is TGTGCCAGCTCACCATTAGCGGGAGGGACGGCCTACGAGCAGTACTTC. The chain combines TRBV18 with TRBJ2-7, with 11 bases identical to TRBD2. Per germline, CDR1 KGHSH and CDR2 LQKENI. This CDR3 is built from 16 residues. Germline trimming cut 2 bases from V and 2 bases from J; bases unmatched to any gene: 5.

For this clone: One end of the junction does not line up with germline, which may come from a read error. The chain recombines TRBV5-6 with TRBJ2-7; tentatively, D is TRBD2 (5 bases). There are 12 residues in the CDR3. CDR1 is SGHDT, CDR2 YYEEEE, per germline. The DNA for the CDR3 is TGTGCCAGCAGCTCGCCCCCGGGGATCCATTTATTC. Protein: CASSSPPGIHLF.

A single count supports this clone. This chain joins TRBV5-1 and TRBJ1-2; no clear D. Germline assignment: CDR1 SGHRS and CDR2 YFSETQ. The CDR3 consists of 14 residues. Trimming removed 2 bases at V and 5 bases at J, with 13 bases between. The CDR3 loop reads CASSLTDQRYGYTF. CDR3 bases: TGCGCCAGCAGCTTAACTGATCAGCGGTATGGCTACACCTTC.

This chain uses TRBV6-5 with TRBJ1-5; D uncertain. The germline V gene encodes CDR1 MNHEY and CDR2 SVGAGI. This CDR3 spans 13 amino acids. The ends were cut back, 2 bases at V and 7 bases at J, with 9 bases in the middle. CDR3 DNA: TGTGCCAGCAGTTACACACAAGACCAGCCCCAGCATTTT. As protein: CASSYTQDQPQHF.

This chain links TRBV7-2 with TRBJ2-1, with 11 nucleotides matching TRBD2. Germline V gives CDR1 SGHTA, CDR2 FQGNSA. V shed 5 bases, J shed 4 bases, and the junction held 7 bases outside the gene matches. This CDR3 region has 16 residues. This chain's CDR3 is CASSVTSGNSYNEQFF. DNA for the CDR3: TGTGCCAGCAGCGTGACTAGCGGGAATAGTTACAATGAGCAGTTCTTC.

The chain links TRBV27 to TRBJ1-2; 9 bases align to TRBD1. Unmatched junction bases numbered 6, after V lost 5 bases and J lost 2 bases. Germline CDR1 MNHEY, CDR2 SMNVEV (reference sequence). The CDR3 is 15 amino acids. The CDR3 region has the DNA TGTGCCAGCAGTCCTCGGGACAGGGCGAACTATGGCTACACCTTC. Its protein is CASSPRDRANYGYTF.

The table lists this clone with a count of one. The chain has TRBV7-6 and TRBJ2-6; no clear D gene. The V and J ends lost 2 bases and 0 bases respectively, with 8 bases between them. Per the germline V gene, CDR1 is SGHVS and CDR2 is FNYEAQ. This CDR3 has 16 residues. CDR3 in DNA: TGTGCCAGCAGCTTAATCAGTGACTCTGGGGCCAACGTCCTGACTTTC. Amino acids: CASSLISDSGANVLTF.

The CDR3 bases are TGCGCCAGCAGCGCAGCGGGGCCCCCGGGGGGCCAGTACTTC. As protein: CASSAAGPPGGQYF. This chain connects TRBV5-1 to TRBJ2-5; 7 nucleotides match TRBD2. The CDR3 has 14 amino acids. The J segment lost 10 bases and the V segment lost 4 bases, leaving 13 bases of the junction unmatched. Germline V CDR1 and CDR2: SGHRS, YFSETQ.

The chain combines TRBV28 with TRBJ2-5; D remains ambiguous. Germline V lookup: CDR1 MDHEN, CDR2 SYDVKM. This CDR3 region has 13 residues. V lost 10 bases to trimming and J lost 1 base, with 13 bases between them. This CDR3 is CAITPGGQETQYF. The CDR3, as DNA: TGTGCCATTACACCAGGTGGCCAAGAGACCCAGTACTTC.

V is TRBV7-3 and J is TRBJ2-1, with a weak D call TRBD2 (5 bases). There are 14 residues in the CDR3. The V gene lost 2 bases and the J gene lost 6 bases, with 11 bases spanning the gap. Germline V lookup: CDR1 SGHTA, CDR2 FQGTGA. This CDR3 is CASSLSGSSNEQFF. The CDR3 nucleotides are TGTGCCAGCAGCTTATCGGGGAGTTCCAATGAGCAGTTCTTC. Using reference TRBV7-3 and TRBJ2-1 for the parts outside the CDR3, the full variable domain is GAGVSQTPSNKVTEKGKYVELRCDPISGHTALYWYRQSLGQGPEFLIYFQGTGAADDSGLPNDRFFAVRPEGSVSTLKIQRTERGDSAVYLCASSLSGSSNEQFFGPGTRLTVL.